This TCR beta chain was retrieved from a study of Tregs in tolerant kidney transplant recipients. Study-level findings and limits: The small number of patients limits these findings pending further validation. No direct test of biological reproducibility was done here. In tolerant patients, donor-specific Tregs outgrew total Tregs, suggesting antigen-driven expansion.

V gave up 4 bases and J gave up 1 base, with 23 bases separating them. The CDR3 is 18 amino acids. CDR1 and CDR2 from the germline V gene are MDHEN and SYDVKM. Assay: immunoSEQ multiplex PCR; the TCRdb copy retains only in-frame clones and omits some. The table lists around 75,000 clones, about 88% of them singletons, with 0.35% to 0.5% in the top ten. A word on this clone: What it binds is not known.

The chain links TRBV28 to TRBJ2-7, with D possibly matching TRBD1 (6 bases). This specimen was CD4+ T cells from blood, taken before the transplant. The sequence was obtained from a human donor who received a combined kidney and bone marrow transplant. CDR3 region: CASSSPLGGTGTSYEQYF. The CDR3 DNA follows: TGTGCCAGCAGTTCTCCCCTAGGGGGAACAGGGACGTCCTACGAGCAGTACTTC.